This T cell receptor (beta chain) was obtained from a study of cytomegalovirus exposure and HLA in healthy donors. General observations from the study: Among the CMV-associated chains, a few were confirmed in vitro as specific for CMV antigens. The authors listed roughly 150 TCR beta chains as cytomegalovirus-associated.

Repertoires were generated with immunoSEQ multiplex PCR, while TCRdb's copy carries only in-frame clones and drops some. Among fewer than 120,000 clones listed, more than 75% were seen once. Germline V gene sequence: CDR1 MDHEN, CDR2 SYDVKM. After removal of 5 bases from V and 2 bases from J, the junction contained 7 bases not matched to a gene. The CDR3 runs 15 residues. Remarks on this clone: Its antigen is not identified.

The clonotype originates from a woman in her 30s in good health and CMV-seropositive. This chain links TRBV28 with TRBJ1-2, with 8 nucleotides matching TRBD1. Sequencing was carried out using PBMCs. The CDR3 is CASSLAGQENYGYTF. The CDR3 region has the DNA TGTGCCAGCAGTCTGGCGGGACAGGAGAACTATGGCTACACCTTC.